This T cell receptor beta chain was found in a study of T cell responses to AZD1222 COVID-19 vaccine. Produced via immunoSEQ multiplex PCR; TCRdb's table is partial and in-frame only. The table lists 75,000 to 90,000 clones, roughly 86% of them singletons. This receptor was taken from an adult in good health. The specimen comprised peripheral blood, sampled on day 0 of AZD1222 vaccination.

The CDR3: CASSQDLGFREKLFF. CDR3 coding DNA: TGTGCCAGCAGCCAAGATTTAGGGTTCCGGGAAAAACTGTTTTTT. This chain connects TRBV3-1 (or the pseudogene TRBV3-2) to TRBJ1-4; D call uncertain. The CDR3 is 15 amino acids. Looked up from germline, CDR1 is LGHDT and CDR2 is YNNKEL (reference sequence). The ends were cut back, 0 bases at V and 8 bases at J, with 13 bases in the middle.